This T cell receptor beta chain was sequenced during a study of TIL therapy for anti-PD-1-resistant metastatic lung cancer. Sequencing used immunoSEQ v3. TCRdb keeps only in-frame clones here, not all; method: immunoSEQ multiplex PCR. The sample has approximately 60,000 clones, 70% to 90% seen once; the top ten hold nearly 3%. The V gene's germline CDR1 is SGHTA and CDR2 FQGNSA. The CDR3 spans 15 residues. V was shortened by 4 bases and J by 0 bases, with 10 bases between the two germline ends. Time point: pre-treatment sample, taken before nivolumab and TIL therapy. Sequenced material: blood, taken at baseline. This TCR came from a person between 30 and 79 years old with non-small cell lung cancer. The chain has TRBV7-2 and TRBJ2-1; D remains unclear. CDR3 nucleotides: TGTGCCAGCAGCTGGCCACCGACCTCCTACAATGAGCAGTTCTTC. It encodes CASSWPPTSYNEQFF.